The clone carrying this TCR beta chain has just a few counts. Antigen unknown. The CDR3 spans 15 residues. The ends were cut back, 5 bases at V and 2 bases at J, with 16 bases in the middle. Germline CDR1 reads SGHAT; CDR2 reads FQNNGV. This sample was taken from a study of cytomegalovirus exposure and HLA in healthy donors. The study ran its PCR with 60 Vbeta and 13 Jbeta primers. Method: immunoSEQ multiplex PCR; TCRdb's copy keeps in-frame clones and lacks some. Among 140,000 or so clones listed, more than 65% were seen once. General observations from the study: Among TCR beta chains, those listed as cytomegalovirus-associated numbered over 150. Later analysis demonstrated an association between a missense DCLRE1C variant and TCR beta V- and J-gene trimming. Analysis performed later found more than 15,000 TCR beta sequences associated with HLA alleles at 0.05 false discovery rate.

The chain links TRBV11-2 to TRBJ2-7; TRBD1 might be the D (6 bases). This TCR was recovered from a woman aged 30 to 39 in good health and CMV-seronegative. Sequencing was performed on PBMCs. The CDR3 DNA reads TGTGCCAGCAGCCCCTCCGGGACAAGAACCTACGAGCAGTACTTC. It is translated as CASSPSGTRTYEQYF.